The clone carrying this TCR beta chain appeared many times. Before thyroid surgery, none of the patients had received any treatment. Using MiXCR, TCRdb reanalyzed the PCR reads. The table includes tens of thousands of clones, approximately 11% detected once. The data were obtained in a study of metastatic and nonmetastatic thyroid tumors. The CDR3 spans 14 residues. The germline gives CDR1 DFQATT, CDR2 SNEGSKA (reference sequence). Trimming stripped 1 base from V and 3 bases from J, with 13 bases between. Material for sequencing was blood. This clonotype was obtained from a female donor with papillary thyroid cancer or a benign thyroid nodule (not recorded which). Some clones in this sample may be carry-over from other donors' samples. This sequence joins TRBV20-1 and TRBJ2-7; D is uncertain. CDR3 DNA: TGCAGTGCTAGAGCCCTGTTGCACCTCTACGAGCAGTACTTC. This codes for CSARALLHLYEQYF.